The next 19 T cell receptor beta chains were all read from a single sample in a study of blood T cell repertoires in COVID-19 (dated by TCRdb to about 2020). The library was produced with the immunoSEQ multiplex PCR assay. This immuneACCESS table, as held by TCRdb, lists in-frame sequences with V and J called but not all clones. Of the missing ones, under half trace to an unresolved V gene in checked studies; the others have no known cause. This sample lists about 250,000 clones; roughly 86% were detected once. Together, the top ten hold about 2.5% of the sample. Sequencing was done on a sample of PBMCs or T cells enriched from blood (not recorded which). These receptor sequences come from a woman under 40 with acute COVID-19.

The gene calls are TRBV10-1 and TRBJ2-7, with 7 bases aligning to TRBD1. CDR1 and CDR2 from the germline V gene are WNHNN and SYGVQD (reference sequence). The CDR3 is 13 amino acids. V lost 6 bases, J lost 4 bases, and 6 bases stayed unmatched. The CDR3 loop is CASSRGQQYEQYF. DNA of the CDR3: TGCGCCAGCAGCCGGGGACAGCAATACGAGCAGTACTTC.

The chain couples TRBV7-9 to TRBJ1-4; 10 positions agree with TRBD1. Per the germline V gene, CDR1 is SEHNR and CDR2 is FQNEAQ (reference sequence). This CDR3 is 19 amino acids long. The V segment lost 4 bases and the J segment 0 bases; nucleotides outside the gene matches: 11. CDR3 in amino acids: CASSSSRDRGGPTNEKLFF. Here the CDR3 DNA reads TGTGCCAGCAGCTCCTCCCGGGACAGGGGAGGCCCAACTAATGAAAAACTGTTTTTT. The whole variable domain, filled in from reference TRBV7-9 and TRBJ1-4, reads DTGVSQNPRHKITKRGQNVTFRCDPISEHNRLYWYRQTLGQGPEFLTYFQNEAQLEKSRLLSDRFSAERPKGSFSTLEIQRTEQGDSAMYLCASSSSRDRGGPTNEKLFFGSGTQLSVL.

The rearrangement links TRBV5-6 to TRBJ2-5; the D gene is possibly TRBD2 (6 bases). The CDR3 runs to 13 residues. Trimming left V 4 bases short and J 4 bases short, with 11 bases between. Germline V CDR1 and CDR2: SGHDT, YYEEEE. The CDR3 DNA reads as TGTGCCAGCAGCAAAGGAGGGGTAGAGACCCAGTACTTC. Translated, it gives CASSKGGVETQYF.

The chain's CDR3 is CASSRASGGQETQYF. The CDR3 DNA sequence: TGTGCCAGCAGCCGGGCTAGCGGGGGCCAAGAGACCCAGTACTTC. The chain joins TRBV3-1 (or the pseudogene TRBV3-2) to TRBJ2-5; 10 positions match TRBD2. Germline V gene lookup returns CDR1 LGHDT and CDR2 YNNKEL (reference sequence). The CDR3 length is 15 residues. V lost 4 bases, J lost 1 base, and 3 bases stayed unmatched.

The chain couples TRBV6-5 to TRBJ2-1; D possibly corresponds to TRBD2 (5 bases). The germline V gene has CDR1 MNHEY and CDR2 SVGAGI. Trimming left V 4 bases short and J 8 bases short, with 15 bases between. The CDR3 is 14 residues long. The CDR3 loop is CASSSPRVGDEQFF. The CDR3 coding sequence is TGTGCCAGCAGTTCCCCGCGGGTCGGCGATGAGCAGTTCTTC.

The CDR3 is CASSLLISYEQYF. For the CDR3, the DNA is TGTGCCAGCAGTTTACTAATTTCCTACGAGCAGTACTTC. The V gene is TRBV12-3 or TRBV12-4, the J gene TRBJ2-7; D gene ambiguous. V gave up 2 bases and J gave up 1 base, with 6 bases separating them. This CDR3 has 13 amino acids.

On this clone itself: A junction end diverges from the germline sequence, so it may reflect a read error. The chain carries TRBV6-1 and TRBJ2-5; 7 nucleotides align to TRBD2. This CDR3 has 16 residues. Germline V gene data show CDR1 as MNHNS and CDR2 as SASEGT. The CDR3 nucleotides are TGTGCCAGCTGTGAAGGGGAGGGGACGGGTGGGGAGACCCAGTACTTC. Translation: CASCEGEGTGGETQYF.

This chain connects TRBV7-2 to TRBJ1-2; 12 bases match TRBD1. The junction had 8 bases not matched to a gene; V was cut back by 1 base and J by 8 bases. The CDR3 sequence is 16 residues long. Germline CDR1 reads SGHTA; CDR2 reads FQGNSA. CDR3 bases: TGTGCCAGCAGCTTAGGGGACAGGGGGCTGGTAAAAGGCTACACCTTC. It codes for CASSLGDRGLVKGYTF.

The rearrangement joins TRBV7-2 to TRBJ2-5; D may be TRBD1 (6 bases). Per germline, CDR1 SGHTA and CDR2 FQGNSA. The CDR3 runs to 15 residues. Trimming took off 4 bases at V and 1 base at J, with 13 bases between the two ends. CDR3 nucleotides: TGTGCCAGCAGCTCCGCCGGGACACTCCAAGAGACCCAGTACTTC. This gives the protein CASSSAGTLQETQYF.

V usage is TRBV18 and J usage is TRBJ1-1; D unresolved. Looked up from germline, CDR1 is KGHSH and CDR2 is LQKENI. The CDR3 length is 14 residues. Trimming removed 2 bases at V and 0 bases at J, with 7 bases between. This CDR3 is CASSPTNLNTEAFF. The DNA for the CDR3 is TGTGCCAGCTCACCAACAAACCTGAACACTGAAGCTTTCTTT. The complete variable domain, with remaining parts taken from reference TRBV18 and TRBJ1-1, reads NAGVMQNPRHLVRRRGQEARLRCSPMKGHSHVYWYRQLPEEGLKFMVYLQKENIIDESGMPKERFSAEFPKEGPSILRIQQVVRGDSAAYFCASSPTNLNTEAFFGQGTRLTVV.

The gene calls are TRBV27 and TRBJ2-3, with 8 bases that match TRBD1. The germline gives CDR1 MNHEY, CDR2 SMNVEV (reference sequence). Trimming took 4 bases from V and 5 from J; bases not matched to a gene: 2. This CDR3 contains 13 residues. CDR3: CASSYRGEDTQYF. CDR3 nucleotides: TGTGCCAGCAGTTACAGGGGGGAAGATACGCAGTATTTT.

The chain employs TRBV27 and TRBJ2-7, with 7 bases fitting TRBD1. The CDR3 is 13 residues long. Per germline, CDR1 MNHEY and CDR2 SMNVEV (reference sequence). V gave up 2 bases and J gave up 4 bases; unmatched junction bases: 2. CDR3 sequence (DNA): TGTGCCAGCAGTTTAGAGACAGGGTACGAGCAGTACTTC. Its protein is CASSLETGYEQYF.

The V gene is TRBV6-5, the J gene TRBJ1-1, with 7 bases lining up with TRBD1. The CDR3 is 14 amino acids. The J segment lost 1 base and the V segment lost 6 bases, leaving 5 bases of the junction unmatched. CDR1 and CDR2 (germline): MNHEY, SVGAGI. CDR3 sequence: CASSETGPNTEAFF. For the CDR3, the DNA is TGTGCCAGCAGCGAGACAGGGCCGAACACTGAAGCTTTCTTT.

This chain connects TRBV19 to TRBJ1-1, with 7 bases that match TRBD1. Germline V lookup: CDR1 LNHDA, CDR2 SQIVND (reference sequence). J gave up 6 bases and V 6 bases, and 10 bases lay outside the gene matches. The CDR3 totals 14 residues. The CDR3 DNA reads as TGTGCCAGTAGGTCCCAGGGGGATGAGGCTGAAGCTTTCTTT. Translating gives CASRSQGDEAEAFF.

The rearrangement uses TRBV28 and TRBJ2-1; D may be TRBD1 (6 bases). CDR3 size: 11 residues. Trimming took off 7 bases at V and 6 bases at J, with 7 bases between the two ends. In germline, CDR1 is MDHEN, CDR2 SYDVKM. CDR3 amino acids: CASKGGNEQFF. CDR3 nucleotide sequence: TGTGCCAGCAAAGGGGGCAATGAGCAGTTCTTC. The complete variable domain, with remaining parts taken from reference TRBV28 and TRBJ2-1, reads DVKVTQSSRYLVKRTGEKVFLECVQDMDHENMFWYRQDPGLGLRLIYFSYDVKMKEKGDIPEGYSVSREKKERFSLILESASTNQTSMYLCASKGGNEQFFGPGTRLTVL.

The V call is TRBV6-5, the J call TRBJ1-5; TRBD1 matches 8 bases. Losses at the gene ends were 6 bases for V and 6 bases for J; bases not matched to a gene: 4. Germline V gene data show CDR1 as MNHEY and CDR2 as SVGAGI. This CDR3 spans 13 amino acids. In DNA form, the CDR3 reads TGTGCCAGCAGGGGGCAGGGGGCTCAGCCCCAGCATTTT. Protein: CASRGQGAQPQHF.

CDR3 DNA sequence: TGTGCCAGCAGCTTGGACAGGGTCGATGAAAAACTGTTTTTT. Its protein product is CASSLDRVDEKLFF. The chain uses TRBV11-2 and TRBJ1-4; TRBD1 agrees at 8 bases. J lost 6 bases, V lost 3 bases, and 3 bases had no gene match. Germline V gives CDR1 SGHAT, CDR2 FQNNGV. There are 14 residues in the CDR3.

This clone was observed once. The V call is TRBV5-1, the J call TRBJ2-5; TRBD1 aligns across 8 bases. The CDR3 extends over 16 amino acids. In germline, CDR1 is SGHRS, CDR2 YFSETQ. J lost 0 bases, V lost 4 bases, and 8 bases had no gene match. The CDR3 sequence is CASSRRQGHNQETQYF. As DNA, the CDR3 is TGCGCCAGCAGCCGCCGACAGGGGCATAACCAAGAGACCCAGTACTTC.

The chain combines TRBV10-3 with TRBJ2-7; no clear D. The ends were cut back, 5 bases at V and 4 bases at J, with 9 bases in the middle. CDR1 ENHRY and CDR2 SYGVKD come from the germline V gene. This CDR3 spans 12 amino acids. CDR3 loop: CAISPTAYEQYF. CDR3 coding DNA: TGTGCCATCAGTCCAACAGCATACGAGCAGTACTTC.